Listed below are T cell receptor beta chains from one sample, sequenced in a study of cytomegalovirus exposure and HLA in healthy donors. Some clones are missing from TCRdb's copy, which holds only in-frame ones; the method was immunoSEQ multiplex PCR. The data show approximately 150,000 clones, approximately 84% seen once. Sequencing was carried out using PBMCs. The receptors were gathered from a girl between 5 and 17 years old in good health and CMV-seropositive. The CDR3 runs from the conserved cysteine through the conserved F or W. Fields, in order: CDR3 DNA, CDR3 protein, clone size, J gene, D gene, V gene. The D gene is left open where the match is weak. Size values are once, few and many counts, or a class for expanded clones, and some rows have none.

TGTGCCAGCAGGTCCCCCTTGGGCGGAAACACCATATATTTT	CASRSPLGGNTIYF	.	TRBJ1-3	.	TRBV11-2
TGTGCCAGCGGGGGACAGGTGCCAGGTGGCACTGAAGCTTTCTTT	CASGGQVPGGTEAFF	.	TRBJ1-1	TRBD1	TRBV5-5
TGCGCCAGCAGCTTGATCTCTAGTCGCTTCCACGAGCAGTACTTC	CASSLISSRFHEQYF	.	TRBJ2-7	.	TRBV5-1
TGCGCCAGCAGCTCGGTCCCGCCAACTGAAGCTTTCTTT	CASSSVPPTEAFF	.	TRBJ1-1	.	TRBV5-1
TGTGCCAGCAGTTACTCGACGGCACAGGGGTATGGCTACACCTTC	CASSYSTAQGYGYTF	.	TRBJ1-2	TRBD1	TRBV6-5
TGTGCCAGCAGCTTGGATTTCAGGCTCGGATGGTACACTGAAGCTTTCTTT	CASSLDFRLGWYTEAFF	.	TRBJ1-1	.	TRBV5-6
TGTGCCAGCAGCCAACAAGAAACCAGAACAGGGGAAGCTTTCTTT	CASSQQETRTGEAFF	.	TRBJ1-1	.	TRBV11-2
TGCGCCAGCAGCCAGGCCTACGGGGATCAGCCCCAGCATTTT	CASSQAYGDQPQHF	.	TRBJ1-5	.	TRBV4-1
TGTGCCAGCAGCTTATCCTTATGGGGGGGTTCGGCCGGCTACACCTTC	CASSLSLWGGSAGYTF	.	TRBJ1-2	.	TRBV7-8
TGCGCCAGCAGCCTACGGGACAGTGGAGCCCAAAAGGCTTTCTTT	CASSLRDSGAQKAFF	.	TRBJ1-1	TRBD1	TRBV5-1
TGTGCCAGCAGTGCAGGGGGCGAAACTAACTATGGCTACACCTTC	CASSAGGETNYGYTF	.	TRBJ1-2	TRBD1	TRBV2
TGCAGCGTTAAACAGGGGTCTTTTTACACCGGGGAGCTGTTTTTT	CSVKQGSFYTGELFF	.	TRBJ2-2	TRBD1	TRBV29-1
TGTGCCAGCAGCTTAGGGGAGCGCTACGAGCAGTACTTC	CASSLGERYEQYF	.	TRBJ2-7	.	TRBV7-3
TGTGCCAGCAGCCCTTTTAACACCGGGGAGCTGTTTTTT	CASSPFNTGELFF	.	TRBJ2-2	.	TRBV13
TGTGCCAGCAGCGTGGGAACAGGGACTGAAGCTTTCTTT	CASSVGTGTEAFF	.	TRBJ1-1	.	TRBV9
TGTGCCAGCAGTTTAGCAGGGTCGGGCTACGAGCAGTACTTC	CASSLAGSGYEQYF	.	TRBJ2-7	.	TRBV27
TGTGCCAGCAGTTACGAGGCGGGGACGGCGGAAAGGCAGTACTTC	CASSYEAGTAERQYF	.	TRBJ2-7	.	TRBV6-5
TGTGCCAGCACACGACAGGGGGCCTACGAGCAGTACTTC	CASTRQGAYEQYF	.	TRBJ2-7	TRBD1	TRBV5-6
TGTGCCAGCAGCTTAATTAGGAGCACTAACTATGGCTACACCTTC	CASSLIRSTNYGYTF	.	TRBJ1-2	.	TRBV7-9
TGTGCCAGCAGCTTAGCTAGCGTCGACGAGCAGTACTTC	CASSLASVDEQYF	.	TRBJ2-7	.	TRBV7-9
TGTGCCAGCAGCCACGCCGACATTAACACTGAAGCTTTCTTT	CASSHADINTEAFF	.	TRBJ1-1	.	TRBV5-8
TGTGCCAGCAGCAGGGACAGTAATTCACCCCTCCACTTT	CASSRDSNSPLHF	.	TRBJ1-6	TRBD1	TRBV11-3
TGCGCCAGCAGCCACGGACGGGGGCAAGAGACCCAGTACTTC	CASSHGRGQETQYF	.	TRBJ2-5	.	TRBV5-1
TGCGCCAGCAGCCCCACGGTGGGGCAGAATGAAAAACTGTTTTTT	CASSPTVGQNEKLFF	.	TRBJ1-4	.	TRBV5-1
TGTGCCAGCAGCTTAGTCCGGGGGGGCACAGATACGCAGTATTTT	CASSLVRGGTDTQYF	.	TRBJ2-3	TRBD2	TRBV7-9
TGCGCCAGCAGCCAACGGTCGCAACCGAACACTGAAGCTTTCTTT	CASSQRSQPNTEAFF	once	TRBJ1-1	.	TRBV4-1
TGTGCCAGCAGCCCATCCGGGAGCCCCACAGATACGCAGTATTTT	CASSPSGSPTDTQYF	.	TRBJ2-3	.	TRBV7-9
TGTGCCAGCGGAAGGGACAGGGGCTCCTACGAGCAGTACTTC	CASGRDRGSYEQYF	.	TRBJ2-7	.	TRBV21-1
TGTGCCAGCTCCCGAGGCAGTCAACCCTACGAGCAGTACTTC	CASSRGSQPYEQYF	.	TRBJ2-7	.	TRBV5-4
TGTGCCAGCAGCGGACAGGCAGATACGCAGTATTTT	CASSGQADTQYF	.	TRBJ2-3	.	TRBV9
TGTGCCACCAGCAGGGACAGGGACGGAATGAACACTGAAGCTTTCTTT	CATSRDRDGMNTEAFF	.	TRBJ1-1	TRBD1	TRBV15
TGTGCCAGTAGTATAGATCGGGGCAATGAGCAGTTCTTC	CASSIDRGNEQFF	.	TRBJ2-1	.	TRBV19
TGTGCCAGCGAGCGGGGGACCGGGGAGCTGTTTTTT	CASERGTGELFF	.	TRBJ2-2	TRBD2	TRBV5-6
TGCGCCAGCAGCTTGGAACGACAGTACGAGCAGTACTTC	CASSLERQYEQYF	.	TRBJ2-7	.	TRBV5-1
TGTGCCAGCAGTAAGAGGGAGTTGGGTAATTCACCCCTCCACTTT	CASSKRELGNSPLHF	.	TRBJ1-6	.	TRBV6-1
TGTGCCAGCAGCGTAGCTGAGGGCTCCTACGAGCAGTACTTC	CASSVAEGSYEQYF	.	TRBJ2-7	.	TRBV9
TGTGCCAGCTCGAGCCACACTGAAGCTTTCTTT	CASSSHTEAFF	.	TRBJ1-1	.	TRBV6-5
TGTGCCAGCAGCTTAGTGGGACAGAACGAGCAGTACTTC	CASSLVGQNEQYF	.	TRBJ2-7	TRBD1	TRBV7-9
TGTGCCAGCTTTGACAGGGGAGACACAGATACGCAGTATTTT	CASFDRGDTDTQYF	.	TRBJ2-3	TRBD1	TRBV6-1
TGCGCCAGCAGCTTGGGGGGACTAGCGGGGGGCACAGATACGCAGTATTTT	CASSLGGLAGGTDTQYF	.	TRBJ2-3	TRBD2	TRBV5-1
TGTGCCAGCAGTTACGGGGAGAACACTGAAGCTTTCTTT	CASSYGENTEAFF	few	TRBJ1-1	.	TRBV27
TGCGCCAGTTCCCAGGGTCAAGGCTATGGCTACACCTTC	CASSQGQGYGYTF	once	TRBJ1-2	.	TRBV5-1
TGTGCCAGCAGCGAGGGACAGGGGACTGAAGCTTTCTTT	CASSEGQGTEAFF	.	TRBJ1-1	TRBD1	TRBV7-3
TGCAGTGCTTCAGATCAGCCCCAGCATTTT	CSASDQPQHF	.	TRBJ1-5	.	TRBV20-1
TGTGCCAGCAGCTTGCCTCGGGTCAGCATTAACTATGGCTACACCTTC	CASSLPRVSINYGYTF	.	TRBJ1-2	.	TRBV5-6
TGCGCCAGCAGCTTTTTAGGGGAGGCCTATAATTCACCCCTCCACTTT	CASSFLGEAYNSPLHF	.	TRBJ1-6	.	TRBV5-1
TGTGCCAGCAGCAAGGACAGTAGATATGGCTACACCTTC	CASSKDSRYGYTF	.	TRBJ1-2	.	TRBV6-5
TGTGCCAGCAGCTCCGGGGGGCAGGGGAGCACAGATACGCAGTATTTT	CASSSGGQGSTDTQYF	.	TRBJ2-3	.	TRBV7-3
TGCGCCAGCAGCTCCACAGGGGGTTTTGTCTATGGCTACACCTTC	CASSSTGGFVYGYTF	once	TRBJ1-2	TRBD1	TRBV5-1
TGTGCCAGCAGTGCACAGAAGAACACTGAAGCTTTCTTT	CASSAQKNTEAFF	.	TRBJ1-1	.	TRBV2
TGTGCCAGCAAAGCCGGGTCTAACACTGAAGCTTTCTTT	CASKAGSNTEAFF	.	TRBJ1-1	.	TRBV6-4